The 30 T cell receptor beta chains listed next were all sequenced from one sample in a study of T cell responses to AZD1222 COVID-19 vaccine. Repertoires were generated with immunoSEQ multiplex PCR, while TCRdb's copy carries only in-frame clones and drops some. The sample yields 130,000 to 150,000 clones, 85% to 95% seen once. The material sequenced was peripheral blood, taken on day 0 of MenACWY control vaccination. These TCRs come from an adult in good health.

The CDR3 loop is CASSVVTDNYGYTF. CDR3 DNA: TGTGCCAGCAGCGTAGTCACGGATAACTATGGCTACACCTTC. The rearrangement joins TRBV9 to TRBJ1-2; no firm D call. Germline V CDR1 and CDR2: SGDLS, YYNGEE. This CDR3 contains 14 residues. Trimming took off 0 bases at V and 1 base at J, with 7 bases between the two ends.

This chain links TRBV5-5 with TRBJ2-3; tentatively, D is TRBD2 (5 bases). From germline, CDR1 is SGHKS and CDR2 YYEKEE (reference sequence). The CDR3 is 14 residues long. Trimming removed 4 bases from V and 6 bases from J, with 15 bases in between. The CDR3 region has the DNA TGTGCCAGCAGCCGGGGAGAGCTCGCCGATACGCAGTATTTT. Protein sequence: CASSRGELADTQYF. Drawing the rest from reference TRBV5-5 and TRBJ2-3, the complete variable domain is DAGVTQSPTHLIKTRGQQVTLRCSPISGHKSVSWYQQVLGQGPQFIFQYYEKEERGRGNFPDRFSARQFPNYSSELNVNALLLGDSALYLCASSRGELADTQYFGPGTRLTVL.

This chain connects TRBV5-8 to TRBJ1-5; D remains ambiguous. The CDR3 is 13 amino acids. CDR1 is SGHTS and CDR2 is YDEGEE in the germline V gene. V was trimmed by 4 bases and J by 0 bases, leaving 5 bases between them. This CDR3 reads CASSVSSNQPQHF. Written as DNA, the CDR3 is TGTGCCAGCAGCGTGAGTAGCAATCAGCCCCAGCATTTT.

V and J are TRBV25-1 and TRBJ2-5, with 10 bases lining up with TRBD2. V shed 0 bases and J 5 bases; nucleotides not matched to a gene: 3. Germline-derived CDR1 and CDR2 are MGHDK and SYGVNS. The CDR3 sequence is 15 residues long. CDR3 nucleotides: TGTGCCAGCAGTGAATACCTAGCGGGAGTGGAGACCCAGTACTTC. Protein product: CASSEYLAGVETQYF.

The rearrangement links TRBV7-3 to TRBJ2-2; 9 bases map to TRBD2. This CDR3 spans 17 amino acids. The germline CDR1 and CDR2 sequences are SGHTA and FQGTGA. The V and J ends lost 5 bases and 5 bases, in that order; junction bases with no gene match: 12. The CDR3 protein is CASSAYQGLAGTGELFF. The CDR3 DNA is TGTGCCAGCAGCGCATACCAGGGACTAGCAGGGACCGGGGAGCTGTTTTTT. The full variable domain, with the rest looked up from reference TRBV7-3 and TRBJ2-2, is GAGVSQTPSNKVTEKGKYVELRCDPISGHTALYWYRQSLGQGPEFLIYFQGTGAADDSGLPNDRFFAVRPEGSVSTLKIQRTERGDSAVYLCASSAYQGLAGTGELFFGEGSRLTVL.

V usage is TRBV5-1 and J usage is TRBJ2-6, with TRBD2 matching over 7 bases. The germline V gene encodes CDR1 SGHRS and CDR2 YFSETQ. V was clipped by 1 base and J by 0 bases; unmatched bases: 7. The CDR3 is made up of 18 amino acids. Here the CDR3 DNA reads TGCGCCAGCAGCTTGTCAGCTAGCGGACTCTCTGGGGCCAACGTCCTGACTTTC. Residues: CASSLSASGLSGANVLTF.

V and J are TRBV6-5 and TRBJ1-2; a possible D gene is TRBD1 (6 bases). The V gene lost 6 bases and the J gene lost 4 bases, with 15 bases spanning the gap. This CDR3 comprises 14 residues. Germline V CDR1 and CDR2: MNHEY, SVGAGI. The CDR3 bases are TGTGCCAGCAGCCGGGACAAGGCCCTCTATGGCTACACCTTC. Translating it yields CASSRDKALYGYTF.

The chain's CDR3 is CASSVAVDSMNTEAFF. DNA for the CDR3: TGTGCCAGCAGCGTAGCCGTGGACAGCATGAACACTGAAGCTTTCTTT. The rearrangement uses TRBV9 and TRBJ1-1, with D possibly matching TRBD1 (6 bases). Germline V gives CDR1 SGDLS, CDR2 YYNGEE. The CDR3 totals 16 residues. V lost 0 bases and J 0 bases, leaving 12 bases between the germline ends.

This clone has more than one count but fewer than ten. The chain combines TRBV7-9 with TRBJ2-7, with D unclear. The germline V gene encodes CDR1 SEHNR and CDR2 FQNEAQ (reference sequence). Trimming took off 1 base at V and 6 bases at J, with 10 bases between the two ends. This CDR3 has 13 residues. The CDR3 nucleotides are TGTGCCAGCAGCTTAGAGGCCTCTGGCGAGCAGTACTTC. This encodes CASSLEASGEQYF.

V gene TRBV4-1 combines with J gene TRBJ1-6, with a tentative D call TRBD1 (5 bases). CDR1 is MGHRA, CDR2 YSYEKL, per germline. The CDR3 has 16 amino acids. V lost 4 bases, J lost 1 base, and 11 bases lay in between. DNA for the CDR3: TGCGCCAGCAGCCCCCCGGCAGGGTCCTATAATTCACCCCTCCACTTT. The encoded protein is CASSPPAGSYNSPLHF.

The CDR3 region is CASSLAGPSNEKLFF. CDR3 sequence (DNA): TGCGCCAGCAGCTTGGCCGGCCCCTCAAATGAAAAACTGTTTTTT. V usage is TRBV5-1 and J usage is TRBJ1-4; D gene uncertain. The CDR3 runs to 15 residues. CDR1 SGHRS and CDR2 YFSETQ come from the germline V gene. Trimming cost V 0 bases and J 5 bases, with 11 bases left between them.

This clone has just one count. The V and J genes are TRBV11-1 and TRBJ2-1, with no clear D. Looked up from germline, CDR1 is SGHAT and CDR2 is FQDESV (reference sequence). Trimming took off 5 bases at V and 1 base at J, with 6 bases between the two ends. This CDR3 is 13 amino acids long. The CDR3 here is CASSPGSYNEQFF. CDR3 DNA sequence: TGTGCCAGCAGCCCCGGATCCTACAATGAGCAGTTCTTC.

The chain joins TRBV18 to TRBJ1-1, with D unresolved. The CDR3 contains 14 residues. Looked up from germline, CDR1 is KGHSH and CDR2 is LQKENI. V was cut by 6 bases and J by 2 bases, with 13 bases left in between. The CDR3 region has the DNA TGTGCCAGCTCTTCCTTACCCCAAAACACTGAAGCTTTCTTT. This gives the protein CASSSLPQNTEAFF.

The rearrangement links TRBV30 to TRBJ1-3; D unclear. The CDR3 has 12 amino acids. Germline V gives CDR1 GTSNPN, CDR2 SVGIG (reference sequence). Trimming left V 4 bases short and J 4 bases short, with 8 bases between. The CDR3 protein is CAWTHQGNTIYF. CDR3 DNA sequence: TGTGCCTGGACCCACCAGGGAAACACCATATATTTT.

The chain employs TRBV6-5 and TRBJ1-5; tentative D call: TRBD1 (6 bases). The CDR3 length is 13 residues. Germline V lookup: CDR1 MNHEY, CDR2 SVGAGI. The V end lost 6 bases, the J end lost 6 bases, and 12 bases lay between the germline ends. The CDR3 bases are TGTGCCAGCAGAGTACAGGGTGGTCAGCCCCAGCATTTT. Amino acid sequence: CASRVQGGQPQHF.

The chain combines TRBV7-6 with TRBJ2-7; D gene ambiguous. Between the trimmed V and J ends, which lost 4 bases and 0 bases, there was a span of 28 bases. The germline V gene has CDR1 SGHVS and CDR2 FNYEAQ. The CDR3 covers 20 residues. The CDR3 protein is CASSSPPGNENSIFSYEQYF. CDR3 sequence (DNA): TGTGCCAGCAGCTCCCCCCCGGGCAATGAAAACTCAATATTCTCCTACGAGCAGTACTTC.

The genes are TRBV30 and TRBJ1-6; 8 nucleotides match TRBD1. V lost 2 bases and J lost 7; bases outside the gene matches: 10. The germline V gene has CDR1 GTSNPN and CDR2 SVGIG (reference sequence). The CDR3 spans 16 residues. The CDR3 is CAWSSIRTGNNSPLHF. CDR3 DNA: TGTGCCTGGAGTAGCATAAGGACAGGGAACAATTCACCCCTCCACTTT.

This chain links TRBV5-1 with TRBJ2-1; 7 nucleotides match TRBD1. Germline V gene sequence: CDR1 SGHRS, CDR2 YFSETQ. CDR3 length: 15 residues. J gave up 8 bases and V 0 bases, and 8 bases lay outside the gene matches. The CDR3, as DNA: TGCGCCAGCAGCTTGGACAGGGGCTCTCTGGATGAGCAGTTCTTC. Amino acids: CASSLDRGSLDEQFF.

The J gene is TRBJ1-3, the V gene TRBV28, with a possible D match to TRBD1 (6 bases). The V and J ends lost 2 bases and 0 bases respectively, with 8 bases between them. CDR1 is MDHEN, CDR2 SYDVKM, per germline. The CDR3 extends over 15 amino acids. In DNA, the CDR3 is TGTGCCAGCAGTTTAACAGGGCCCTCTGGAAACACCATATATTTT. This codes for CASSLTGPSGNTIYF.

The chain employs TRBV10-2 and TRBJ2-3, with TRBD2 matching over 10 bases. Per germline, CDR1 WSHSY and CDR2 SAAADI. The CDR3 runs to 16 residues. Trimming removed 6 bases from V and 1 base from J; junction bases left unmatched: 7. CDR3 sequence (DNA): TGCGCCAGCAGGAATATAGCGGGGGGTCGCACAGATACGCAGTATTTT. It codes for CASRNIAGGRTDTQYF.

This clone was observed once. This chain uses TRBV11-2 with TRBJ1-2; D gene unclear. The CDR3 is 13 amino acids. The ends were cut back, 0 bases at V and 4 bases at J, with 6 bases in the middle. The germline V gene has CDR1 SGHAT and CDR2 FQNNGV. CDR3 DNA sequence: TGTGCCAGCAGCTTAGATTACTTCTATGGCTACACCTTC. Translation gives CASSLDYFYGYTF.

This clone has just a few counts. CDR3 sequence (DNA): TGCAGCGTTGAAGATCGCACAGTTATGAACACTGAAGCTTTCTTT. It yields the protein CSVEDRTVMNTEAFF. V usage is TRBV29-1 and J usage is TRBJ1-1; D gene ambiguous. Trimming took off 0 bases at V and 0 bases at J, with 11 bases between the two ends. CDR3 size: 15 residues. Germline V gene sequence: CDR1 SQVTM, CDR2 ANQGSEA.

The chain is built from TRBV18 and TRBJ1-2, with TRBD1 identical over 7 bases. CDR1 KGHSH and CDR2 LQKENI come from the germline V gene. V was pared by 6 bases and J by 4 bases, with 14 bases of the junction left unmatched. The CDR3 sequence is 16 residues long. CDR3 bases: TGTGCCAGCTCGCTACTCGGGACAGACGATTCCTATGGCTACACCTTC. Protein product: CASSLLGTDDSYGYTF. The variable domain in full, completed from reference TRBV18 and TRBJ1-2, reads NAGVMQNPRHLVRRRGQEARLRCSPMKGHSHVYWYRQLPEEGLKFMVYLQKENIIDESGMPKERFSAEFPKEGPSILRIQQVVRGDSAAYFCASSLLGTDDSYGYTFGSGTRLTVV.

The chain uses TRBV7-2 and TRBJ2-7, with no clear D. Germline lookup yields CDR1 SGHTA and CDR2 FQGNSA. The V end was cut by 7 bases, the J end by 6 bases, with 13 bases between. CDR3 length: 12 residues. The CDR3 here is CASNPVYGEQYF. In DNA, the CDR3 is TGTGCCAGCAACCCCGTATACGGCGAGCAGTACTTC. Based on the CDR3 plus reference TRBV7-2 and TRBJ2-7, the full variable domain is GAGVSQSPSNKVTEKGKDVELRCDPISGHTALYWYRQSLGQGLEFLIYFQGNSAPDKSGLPSDRFSAERTGGSVSTLTIQRTQQEDSAVYLCASNPVYGEQYFGPGTRLTVT.

The DNA for the CDR3 is TGTGCCAGCAGTTGGGACCGTAGCAATCAGCCCCAGCATTTT. Encoded protein: CASSWDRSNQPQHF. The rearrangement links TRBV6-6 to TRBJ1-5; a weak D match, TRBD1 (5 bases). This CDR3 spans 14 amino acids. Germline CDR1 MNHNY, CDR2 SVGAGI (reference sequence). V dropped 4 bases and J dropped 0 bases, with 7 bases sitting between them.

The gene calls are TRBV19 and TRBJ2-7; D is perhaps TRBD2 (6 bases). The CDR3 has 14 residues. V was shortened by 4 bases and J by 1 base, with 11 bases between the two germline ends. CDR1 is LNHDA and CDR2 is SQIVND in the germline V gene (reference sequence). Here the CDR3 reads CASSTRDLSYEQYF. CDR3 in DNA: TGTGCCAGTAGTACCCGGGACTTATCCTACGAGCAGTACTTC.

This chain connects TRBV6-2 or TRBV6-3 to TRBJ1-5; a possible D gene is TRBD1 (5 bases). From germline, CDR1 is MNHEY and CDR2 SVGEGT. Deletions cut 4 bases from V and 9 bases from J, with 19 bases between. The CDR3 covers 15 residues. CDR3 nucleotides: TGTGCCAGCAGTTCCGGAAGGGACCTCCCGCGGCCCCAGCATTTT. Residues: CASSSGRDLPRPQHF.

The chain joins TRBV4-2 to TRBJ1-5; D may be TRBD1 (5 bases). The CDR3 totals 16 residues. Looked up from germline, CDR1 is LGHNA and CDR2 is YNFKEQ. Trimming left V 0 bases short and J 0 bases short, with 9 bases between. CDR3 DNA sequence: TGTGCCAGCAGCCAAGAGACAGCTTATAGCAATCAGCCCCAGCATTTT. This codes for CASSQETAYSNQPQHF.

The rearrangement uses TRBV15 and TRBJ1-6, with D unresolved. Trimming removed 0 bases at V and 5 bases at J, with 8 bases between. The CDR3 has 15 amino acids. Looked up from germline, CDR1 is LNHNV and CDR2 is YYDKDF (reference sequence). The CDR3 DNA is TGTGCCACCAGCAGAGATTTGCAGGATAATTCACCCCTCCACTTT. Protein sequence: CATSRDLQDNSPLHF.

The chain combines TRBV9 with TRBJ1-2; tentatively, D is TRBD1 (5 bases). Trimming shortened V by 0 bases and J by 5 bases, and 11 bases separated the two germline ends. CDR1 is SGDLS and CDR2 is YYNGEE in the germline V gene. The CDR3 length is 14 residues. The CDR3 DNA is TGTGCCAGCAGCGTAGAGGCAGGGCCTTATGGCTACACCTTC. Protein product: CASSVEAGPYGYTF.